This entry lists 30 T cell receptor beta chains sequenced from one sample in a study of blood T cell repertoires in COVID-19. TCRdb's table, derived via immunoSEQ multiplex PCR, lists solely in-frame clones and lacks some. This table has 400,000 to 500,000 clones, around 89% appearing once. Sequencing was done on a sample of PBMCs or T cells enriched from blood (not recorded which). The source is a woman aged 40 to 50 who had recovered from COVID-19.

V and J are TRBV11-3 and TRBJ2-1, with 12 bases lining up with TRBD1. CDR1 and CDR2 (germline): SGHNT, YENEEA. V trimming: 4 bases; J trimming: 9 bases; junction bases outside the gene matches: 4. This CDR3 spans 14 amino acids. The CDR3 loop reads CASSSGQGAGEQFF. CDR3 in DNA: TGTGCCAGCAGCTCGGGACAGGGGGCAGGTGAGCAGTTCTTC.

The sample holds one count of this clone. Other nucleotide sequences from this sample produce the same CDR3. Written as DNA, the CDR3 is TGTGCCACCAGCAGAGAAGGTCAGGGGAACACCGGGGAGCTGTTTTTT. Amino acids: CATSREGQGNTGELFF. This sequence joins TRBV15 and TRBJ2-2; D is perhaps TRBD1 (5 bases). Germline V gene sequence: CDR1 LNHNV, CDR2 YYDKDF (reference sequence). V was clipped by 0 bases and J by 1 base, with 9 bases between them. CDR3 length equals 16 residues.

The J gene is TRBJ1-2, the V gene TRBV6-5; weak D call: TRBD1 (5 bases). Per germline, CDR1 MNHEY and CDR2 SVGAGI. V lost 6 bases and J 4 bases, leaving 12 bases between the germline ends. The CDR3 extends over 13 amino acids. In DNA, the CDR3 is TGTGCCAGCAGACCCCGACAGCTCTATGGCTACACCTTC. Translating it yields CASRPRQLYGYTF.

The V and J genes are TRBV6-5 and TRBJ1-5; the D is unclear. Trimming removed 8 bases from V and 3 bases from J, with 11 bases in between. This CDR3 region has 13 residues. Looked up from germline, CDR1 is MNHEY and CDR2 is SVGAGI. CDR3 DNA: TGTGCCAGCCAGGCAGGCCCCAATCAGCCCCAGCATTTT. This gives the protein CASQAGPNQPQHF.

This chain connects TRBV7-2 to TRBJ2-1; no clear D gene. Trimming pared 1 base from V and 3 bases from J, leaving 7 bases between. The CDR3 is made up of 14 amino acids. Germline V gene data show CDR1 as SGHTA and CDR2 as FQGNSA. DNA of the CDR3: TGTGCCAGCAGCTTAGGTAATAGCTACAATGAGCAGTTCTTC. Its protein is CASSLGNSYNEQFF.

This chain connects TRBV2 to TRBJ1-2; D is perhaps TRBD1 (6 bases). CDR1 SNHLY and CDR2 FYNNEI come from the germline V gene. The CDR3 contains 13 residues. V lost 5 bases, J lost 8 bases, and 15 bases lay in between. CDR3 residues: CASSYQGRDGYTF. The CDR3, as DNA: TGTGCCAGCAGTTATCAGGGGAGGGACGGCTACACCTTC.

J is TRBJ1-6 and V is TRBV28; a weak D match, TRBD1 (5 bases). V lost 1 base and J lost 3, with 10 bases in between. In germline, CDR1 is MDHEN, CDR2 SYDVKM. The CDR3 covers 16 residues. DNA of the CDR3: TGTGCCAGCAGTTTATATCCGGGGGACTATAATTCACCCCTCCACTTT. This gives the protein CASSLYPGDYNSPLHF.

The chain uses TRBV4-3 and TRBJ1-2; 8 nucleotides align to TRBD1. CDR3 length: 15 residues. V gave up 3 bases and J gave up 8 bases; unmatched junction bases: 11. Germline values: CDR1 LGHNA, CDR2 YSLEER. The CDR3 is CASSHPDRGGKGYTF. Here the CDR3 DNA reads TGCGCCAGCAGCCACCCCGACAGGGGAGGGAAGGGCTACACCTTC.

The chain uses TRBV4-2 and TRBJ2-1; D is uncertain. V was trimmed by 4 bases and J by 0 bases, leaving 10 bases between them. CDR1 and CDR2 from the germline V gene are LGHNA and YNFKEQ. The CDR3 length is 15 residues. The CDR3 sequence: CASSPPRSSYNEQFF. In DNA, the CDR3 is TGTGCCAGCAGCCCCCCGAGGAGCTCCTACAATGAGCAGTTCTTC.

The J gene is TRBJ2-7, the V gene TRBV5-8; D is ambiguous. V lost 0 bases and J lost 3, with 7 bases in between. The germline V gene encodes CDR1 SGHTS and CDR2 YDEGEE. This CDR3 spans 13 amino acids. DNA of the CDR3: TGTGCCAGCAGCTTGGGCACGGTCTACGAGCAGTACTTC. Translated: CASSLGTVYEQYF.

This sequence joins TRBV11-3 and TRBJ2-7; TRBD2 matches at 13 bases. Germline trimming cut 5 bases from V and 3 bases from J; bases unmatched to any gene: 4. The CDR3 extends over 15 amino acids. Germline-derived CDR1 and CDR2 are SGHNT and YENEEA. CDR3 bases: TGTGCCAGCAGCCGCGGGACTAGCGGGATCTACGAGCAGTACTTC. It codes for CASSRGTSGIYEQYF.

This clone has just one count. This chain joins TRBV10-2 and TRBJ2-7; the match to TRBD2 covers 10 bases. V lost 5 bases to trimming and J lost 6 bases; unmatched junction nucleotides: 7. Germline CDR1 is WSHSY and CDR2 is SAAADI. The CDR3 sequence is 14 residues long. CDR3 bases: TGCGCCAGCAGTCCTCTAGCGGGAGCCTCCGAGCAGTACTTC. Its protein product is CASSPLAGASEQYF.

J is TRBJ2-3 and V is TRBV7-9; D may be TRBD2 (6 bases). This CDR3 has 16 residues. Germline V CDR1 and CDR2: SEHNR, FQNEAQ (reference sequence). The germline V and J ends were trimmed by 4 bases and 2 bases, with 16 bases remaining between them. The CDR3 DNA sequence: TGTGCCAGCAGCTCCAACTTCGTAGCGGCCACAGATACGCAGTATTTT. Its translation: CASSSNFVAATDTQYF.

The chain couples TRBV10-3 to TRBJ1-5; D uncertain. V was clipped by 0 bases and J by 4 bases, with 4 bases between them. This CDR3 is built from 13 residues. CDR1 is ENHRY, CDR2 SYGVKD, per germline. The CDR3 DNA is TGTGCCATCAGTGAGTCTCAGAATCAGCCCCAGCATTTT. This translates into CAISESQNQPQHF.

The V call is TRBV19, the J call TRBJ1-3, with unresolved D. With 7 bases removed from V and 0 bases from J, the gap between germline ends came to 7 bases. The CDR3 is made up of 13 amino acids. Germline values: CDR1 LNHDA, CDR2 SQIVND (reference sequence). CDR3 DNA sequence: TGTGCCAGTATCAGTGCCTCTGGAAACACCATATATTTT. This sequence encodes CASISASGNTIYF. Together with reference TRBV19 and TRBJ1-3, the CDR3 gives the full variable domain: DGGITQSPKYLFRKEGQNVTLSCEQNLNHDAMYWYRQDPGQGLRLIYYSQIVNDFQKGDIAEGYSVSREKKESFPLTVTSAQKNPTAFYLCASISASGNTIYFGEGSWLTVV.

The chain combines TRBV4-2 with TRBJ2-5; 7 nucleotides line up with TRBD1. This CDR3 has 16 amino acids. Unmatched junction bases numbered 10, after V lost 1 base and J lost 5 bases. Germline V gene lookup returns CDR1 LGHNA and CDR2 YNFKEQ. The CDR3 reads CASSQVSRGNRETQYF. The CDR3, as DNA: TGTGCCAGCAGCCAAGTTTCCAGGGGGAATAGGGAGACCCAGTACTTC.

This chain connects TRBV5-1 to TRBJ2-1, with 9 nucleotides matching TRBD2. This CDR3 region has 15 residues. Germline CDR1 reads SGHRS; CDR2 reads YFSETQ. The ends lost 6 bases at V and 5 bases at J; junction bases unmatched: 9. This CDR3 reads CASTQGTSLNNEQFF. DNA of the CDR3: TGCGCCAGCACACAGGGGACTAGCCTAAACAATGAGCAGTTCTTC.

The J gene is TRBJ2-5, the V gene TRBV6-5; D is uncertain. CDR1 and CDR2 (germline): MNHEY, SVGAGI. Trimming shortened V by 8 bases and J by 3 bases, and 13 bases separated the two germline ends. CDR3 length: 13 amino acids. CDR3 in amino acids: CASLSHNEETQYF. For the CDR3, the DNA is TGTGCCAGCTTGTCACACAACGAAGAGACCCAGTACTTC.

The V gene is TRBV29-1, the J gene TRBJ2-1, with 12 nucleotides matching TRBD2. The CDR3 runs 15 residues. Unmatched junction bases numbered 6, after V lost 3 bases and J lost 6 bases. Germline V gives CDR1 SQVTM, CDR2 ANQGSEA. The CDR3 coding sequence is TGCAGCGTTGATTACGGACTAGCGGGAACCAATGAGCAGTTCTTC. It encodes CSVDYGLAGTNEQFF.

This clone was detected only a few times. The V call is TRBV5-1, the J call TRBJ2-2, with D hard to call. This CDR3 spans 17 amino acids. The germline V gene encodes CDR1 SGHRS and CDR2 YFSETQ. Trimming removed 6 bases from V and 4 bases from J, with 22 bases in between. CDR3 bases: TGCGCCAGCACCTTAAAAGTAGATCTACGAGGCACCGGGGAGCTGTTTTTT. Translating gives CASTLKVDLRGTGELFF.

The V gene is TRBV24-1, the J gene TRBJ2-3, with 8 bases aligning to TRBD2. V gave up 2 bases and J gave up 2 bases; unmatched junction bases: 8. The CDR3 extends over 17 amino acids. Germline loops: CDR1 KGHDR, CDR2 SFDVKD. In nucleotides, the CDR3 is TGTGCCACCAGTGATTCCCACGGGGGGGCCGACACAGATACGCAGTATTTT. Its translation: CATSDSHGGADTDTQYF.

The chain's CDR3 is CAISEKAGRSYEQYF. CDR3 in DNA: TGTGCCATCAGTGAGAAGGCGGGAAGGTCCTACGAGCAGTACTTC. The rearrangement links TRBV10-3 to TRBJ2-7; a weak D match, TRBD2 (6 bases). V lost 2 bases and J lost 1, with 12 bases in between. The germline V gene has CDR1 ENHRY and CDR2 SYGVKD. This CDR3 spans 15 amino acids.

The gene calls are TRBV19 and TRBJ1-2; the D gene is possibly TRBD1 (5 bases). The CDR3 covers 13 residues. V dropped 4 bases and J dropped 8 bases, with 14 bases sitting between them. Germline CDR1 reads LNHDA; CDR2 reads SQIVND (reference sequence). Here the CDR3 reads CASSSGTLRGYTF. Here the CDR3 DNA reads TGTGCCAGTAGTAGCGGGACCCTGAGGGGCTACACCTTC.

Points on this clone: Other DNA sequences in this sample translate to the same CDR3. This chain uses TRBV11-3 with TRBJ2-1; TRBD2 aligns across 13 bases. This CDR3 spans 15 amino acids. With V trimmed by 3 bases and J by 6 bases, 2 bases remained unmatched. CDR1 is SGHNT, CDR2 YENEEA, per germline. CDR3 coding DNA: TGTGCCAGCAGCTTGGGACTAGCGGGGCGCAATGAGCAGTTCTTC. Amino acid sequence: CASSLGLAGRNEQFF.

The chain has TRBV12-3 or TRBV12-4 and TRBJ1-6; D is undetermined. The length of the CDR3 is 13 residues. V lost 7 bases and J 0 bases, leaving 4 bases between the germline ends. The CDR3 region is CASKSSYNSPLHF. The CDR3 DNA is TGTGCCAGCAAGAGCTCCTATAATTCACCCCTCCACTTT.

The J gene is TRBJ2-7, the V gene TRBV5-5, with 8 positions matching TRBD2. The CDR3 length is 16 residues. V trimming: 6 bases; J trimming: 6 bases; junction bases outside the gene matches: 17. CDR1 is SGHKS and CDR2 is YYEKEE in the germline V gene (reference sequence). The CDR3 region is CASIPNLAGNLGEQYF. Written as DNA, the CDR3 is TGTGCCAGCATCCCCAATTTAGCGGGAAACCTTGGCGAGCAGTACTTC.

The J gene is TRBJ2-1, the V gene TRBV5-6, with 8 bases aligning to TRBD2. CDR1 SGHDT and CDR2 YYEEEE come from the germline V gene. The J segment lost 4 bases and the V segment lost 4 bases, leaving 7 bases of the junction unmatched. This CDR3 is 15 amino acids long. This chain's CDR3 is CASSTGLVGYNEQFF. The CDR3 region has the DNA TGTGCCAGCAGCACGGGACTAGTGGGGTACAATGAGCAGTTCTTC. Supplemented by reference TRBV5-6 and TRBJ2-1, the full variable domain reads DAGVTQSPTHLIKTRGQQVTLRCSPKSGHDTVSWYQQALGQGPQFIFQYYEEEERQRGNFPDRFSGHQFPNYSSELNVNALLLGDSALYLCASSTGLVGYNEQFFGPGTRLTVL.

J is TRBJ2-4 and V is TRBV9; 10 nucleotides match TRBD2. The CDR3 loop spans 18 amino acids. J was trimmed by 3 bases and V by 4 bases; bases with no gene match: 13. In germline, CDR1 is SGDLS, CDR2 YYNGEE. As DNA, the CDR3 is TGTGCCAGCAGCCCCCAGGGAGGGACTAGCGAGCGCAAAAACATTCAGTACTTC. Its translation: CASSPQGGTSERKNIQYF. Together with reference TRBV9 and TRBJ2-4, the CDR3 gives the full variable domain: DSGVTQTPKHLITATGQRVTLRCSPRSGDLSVYWYQQSLDQGLQFLIQYYNGEERAKGNILERFSAQQFPDLHSELNLSSLELGDSALYFCASSPQGGTSERKNIQYFGAGTRLSVL.

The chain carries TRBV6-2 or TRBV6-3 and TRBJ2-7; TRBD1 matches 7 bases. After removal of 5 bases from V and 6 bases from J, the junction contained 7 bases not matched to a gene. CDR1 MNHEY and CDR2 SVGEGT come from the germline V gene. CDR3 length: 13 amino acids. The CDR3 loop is CASSPTGVAEQYF. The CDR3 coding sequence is TGTGCCAGCAGTCCAACAGGGGTCGCCGAGCAGTACTTC.

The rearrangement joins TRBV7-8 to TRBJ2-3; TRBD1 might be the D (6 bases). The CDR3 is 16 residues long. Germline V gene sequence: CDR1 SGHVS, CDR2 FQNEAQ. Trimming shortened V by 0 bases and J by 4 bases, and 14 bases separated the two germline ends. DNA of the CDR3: TGTGCCAGCAGCTTAGCGGAAGGGGGATTGGCAGATACGCAGTATTTT. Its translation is CASSLAEGGLADTQYF. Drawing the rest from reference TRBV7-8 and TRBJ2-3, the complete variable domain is GAGVSQSPRYKVAKRGQDVALRCDPISGHVSLFWYQQALGQGPEFLTYFQNEAQLDKSGLPSDRFFAERPEGSVSTLKIQRTQQEDSAVYLCASSLAEGGLADTQYFGPGTRLTVL.